This is a list of T cell receptor beta chains from one sample in a study of blood T cell repertoires in COVID-19. Assay used: immunoSEQ multiplex PCR; TCRdb lists only in-frame clones, some missing. The data contain approximately 300,000 clones, 70% to 90% of them singletons. Material: PBMCs or T cells enriched from blood (not recorded which). Every receptor here comes from a young woman who had recovered from COVID-19. Both conserved end residues are part of each CDR3.

V gene,CDR3 protein
TRBV5-1,CASSQDSPHTDTQYF
TRBV6-5,CASSYRGPYNEQFF
TRBV7-2,CASSLTTGTSGDTQYF
TRBV2,CASRESGDSGNTIYF
TRBV27,CASSLAPLSDSPLHF
TRBV5-1,CASSLGVPLSEAFF
TRBV4-1,CASSQGASGGAGETQYF
TRBV6-2/TRBV6-3,CASSYGGSQETQYF
TRBV7-8,CASDRGQGAFQPQHF
TRBV5-5,CASSLPGPGNSPLHF
TRBV19,CASSIPGPGNTIYF
TRBV28,CASMVEYGYTF
TRBV6-5,CASRSRTGRTYEQYF
TRBV30,CAWTLPGTANTEAFF
TRBV7-9,CASSPEALGTQYF
TRBV7-9,CASSLGGLARNTGELFF
TRBV6-6,CASSYYQGPGTGELFF
TRBV2,CASREWDLGVNTEAFF
TRBV25-1,CASSPLAGIQETQYF
TRBV10-3,CAIRDSGVVEKLFF
TRBV18,CASSPVPGQGADYGYTF
TRBV19,CASSITKRGVDEQFF
TRBV18,CASSPPGTGVGQPQHF
TRBV19,CASSQPRDSPDLTLGEKLFF
TRBV12-3/TRBV12-4,CASSSDTYNEQFF
TRBV7-2,CASSSRGPSQETQYF
TRBV15,CATSRQGLDGYTF
TRBV9,CASSLGQERTNYGYTF
TRBV24-1,CATGDPSGYEQFF
TRBV9,CASSAPPFDRAGYTF
TRBV19,CASSIGQGSGANVLTF
TRBV20-1,CSASPATEAFF
TRBV25-1,CASSEWEQPQHF
TRBV30,CAWGGQGVNVLTF
TRBV10-3,CAITGTGYGYTF
TRBV5-4,CASSPGLSYNEQFF
TRBV6-2/TRBV6-3,CASSYSMVNYGYTF
TRBV5-4,CASSFLAGSSDTQYF
TRBV6-5,CASSYSTGGAGYTF
TRBV29-1,CSVVEGTGVGKGYTF
TRBV30,CAWSVGRSETQYF
TRBV6-5,CASSSPGGSNEKLFF
TRBV3-1/TRBV3-2,CASSQEGEGKGGYTF
TRBV7-8,CASSLTRGPDTEAFF
TRBV5-4,CASSYRLGSYNEQFF
TRBV27,CAPSSCYRGSARPCRNTEAFF
TRBV11-2,CASSSGRDYEQYF
TRBV7-6,CASSFQDRVTSPLHF
TRBV30,CAWSYRIGGEKLFF
TRBV11-2,CASSPGDRLPPLRGYTF
TRBV6-5,CASSSTGYSAQYF
TRBV4-3,CASSWRDSEAEQYF
TRBV4-3,CASSQDRGGSSYNSPLHF